This TCR beta chain was identified during a study of shared clonotypes between healthy human individuals. Study findings and constraints: How much donors shared clonotypes was expected to be affected by sequencing depth. The sharing of roughly 5% of naive CD4 clonotypes was seen across several donors. On the whole, naive subsets had larger estimated richness than memory subsets had.

This clone has just a few counts. Its antigen is still unknown. This CDR3 has 14 amino acids. Germline CDR1 is SGHRS and CDR2 is YFSETQ. The junction had 7 bases not matched to a gene; V was cut back by 7 bases and J by 4 bases. Sequenced by immunoSEQ multiplex PCR; TCRdb stores in-frame clones only, minus some. Of around 700,000 clones listed, around 73% are singletons. CD4+ cell separation produced CD45RA+ naive and CD45RA-negative memory subsets. V gene TRBV5-1 combines with J gene TRBJ2-3, with 9 bases matching TRBD2. Sequences were obtained from memory CD4+ T cells sorted from blood. The subset: CD45RA-negative fraction. The sequence came from a woman aged 25 to 45 in good health. The CDR3 reads CASGGGRGPDTQYF. Written as DNA, the CDR3 is TGCGCCAGCGGGGGCGGGAGGGGGCCAGATACGCAGTATTTT.